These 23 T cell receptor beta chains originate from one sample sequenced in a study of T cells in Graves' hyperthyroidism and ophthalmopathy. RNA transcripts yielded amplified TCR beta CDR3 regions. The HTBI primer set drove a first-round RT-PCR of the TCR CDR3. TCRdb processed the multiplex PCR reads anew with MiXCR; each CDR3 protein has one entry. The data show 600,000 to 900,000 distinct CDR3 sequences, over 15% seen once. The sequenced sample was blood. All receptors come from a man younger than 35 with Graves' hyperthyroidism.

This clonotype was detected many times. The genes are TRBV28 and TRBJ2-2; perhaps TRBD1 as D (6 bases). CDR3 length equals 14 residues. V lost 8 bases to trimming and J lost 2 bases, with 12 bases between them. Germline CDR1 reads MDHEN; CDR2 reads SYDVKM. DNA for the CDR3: TGTGCCAGCGCCAAGGGACATAACACCGGGGAGCTGTTTTTT. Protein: CASAKGHNTGELFF. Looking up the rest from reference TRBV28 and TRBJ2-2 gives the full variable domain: DVKVTQSSRYLVKRTGEKVFLECVQDMDHENMFWYRQDPGLGLRLIYFSYDVKMKEKGDIPEGYSVSREKKERFSLILESASTNQTSMYLCASAKGHNTGELFFGEGSRLTVL.

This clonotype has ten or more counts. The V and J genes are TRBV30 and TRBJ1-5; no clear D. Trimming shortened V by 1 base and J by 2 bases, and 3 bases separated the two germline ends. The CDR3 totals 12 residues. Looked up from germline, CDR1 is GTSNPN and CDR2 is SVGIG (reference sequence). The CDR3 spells CAWSGGNQPQHF. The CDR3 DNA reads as TGTGCCTGGAGTGGAGGCAATCAGCCCCAGCATTTT.

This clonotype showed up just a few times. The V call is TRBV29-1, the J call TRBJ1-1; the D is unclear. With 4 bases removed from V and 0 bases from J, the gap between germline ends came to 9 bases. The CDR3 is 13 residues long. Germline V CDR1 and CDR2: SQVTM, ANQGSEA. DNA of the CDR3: TGCAGCGTTGTTGTCAGGTTGAACACTGAAGCTTTCTTT. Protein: CSVVVRLNTEAFF.

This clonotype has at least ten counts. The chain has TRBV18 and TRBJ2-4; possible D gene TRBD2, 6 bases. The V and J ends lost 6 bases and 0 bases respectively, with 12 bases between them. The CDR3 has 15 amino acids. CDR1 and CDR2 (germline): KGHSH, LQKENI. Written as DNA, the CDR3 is TGTGCCAGCTCGGGCGCGGGACTAGCCAAAAACATTCAGTACTTC. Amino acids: CASSGAGLAKNIQYF.

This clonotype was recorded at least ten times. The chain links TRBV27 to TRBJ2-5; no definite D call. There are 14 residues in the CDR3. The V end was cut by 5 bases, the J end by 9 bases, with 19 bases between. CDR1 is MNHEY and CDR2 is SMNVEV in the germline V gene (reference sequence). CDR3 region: CASSPVARTRAQYF. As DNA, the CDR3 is TGTGCCAGCAGTCCTGTCGCGAGAACACGGGCCCAGTACTTC.

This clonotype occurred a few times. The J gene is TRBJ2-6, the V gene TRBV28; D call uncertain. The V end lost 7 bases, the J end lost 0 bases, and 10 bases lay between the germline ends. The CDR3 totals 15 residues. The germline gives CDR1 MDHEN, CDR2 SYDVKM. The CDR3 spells CASMKQNSGANVLTF. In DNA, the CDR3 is TGTGCCAGCATGAAACAGAACTCTGGGGCCAACGTCCTGACTTTC.

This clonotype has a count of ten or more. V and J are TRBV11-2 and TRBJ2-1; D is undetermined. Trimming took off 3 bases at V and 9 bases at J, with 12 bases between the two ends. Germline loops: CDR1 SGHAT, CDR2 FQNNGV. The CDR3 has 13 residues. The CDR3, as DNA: TGTGCCAGCAGCTTCAATAGGGTCGGTGAGCAGTTCTTC. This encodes CASSFNRVGEQFF. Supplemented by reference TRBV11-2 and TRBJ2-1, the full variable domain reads EAGVAQSPRYKIIEKRQSVAFWCNPISGHATLYWYQQILGQGPKLLIQFQNNGVVDDSQLPKDRFSAERLKGVDSTLKIQPAKLEDSAVYLCASSFNRVGEQFFGPGTRLTVL.

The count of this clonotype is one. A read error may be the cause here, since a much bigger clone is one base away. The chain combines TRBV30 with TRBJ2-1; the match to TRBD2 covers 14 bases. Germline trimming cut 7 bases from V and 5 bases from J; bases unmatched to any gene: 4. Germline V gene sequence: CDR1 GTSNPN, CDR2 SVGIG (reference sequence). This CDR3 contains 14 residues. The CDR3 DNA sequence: TGTGCCTTAGGACTAGCGGGAGGACACAATGAGCAGTTCTTC. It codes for CALGLAGGHNEQFF.

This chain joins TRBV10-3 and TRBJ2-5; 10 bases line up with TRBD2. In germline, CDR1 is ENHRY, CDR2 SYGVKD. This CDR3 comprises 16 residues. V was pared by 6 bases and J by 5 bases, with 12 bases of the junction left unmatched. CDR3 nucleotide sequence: TGTGCCATCAGACCCGGACTAGCGGAGAGAGGGGAGACCCAGTACTTC. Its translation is CAIRPGLAERGETQYF.

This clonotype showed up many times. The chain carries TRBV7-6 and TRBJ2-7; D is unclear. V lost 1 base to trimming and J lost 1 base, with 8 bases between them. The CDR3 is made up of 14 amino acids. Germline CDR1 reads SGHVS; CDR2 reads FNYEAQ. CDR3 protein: CASSLERLSYEQYF. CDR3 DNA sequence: TGTGCCAGCAGCTTAGAGCGACTTTCCTACGAGCAGTACTTC.

CDR3 nucleotide sequence: TGTGCCAGCAGCTTTTCCGGGAGGGACTACGAGCAGTACTTC. Protein product: CASSFSGRDYEQYF. The chain combines TRBV7-9 with TRBJ2-7, with 8 bases identical to TRBD2. In germline, CDR1 is SEHNR, CDR2 FQNEAQ (reference sequence). Trimming cost V 3 bases and J 3 bases; bases outside gene matches: 4. The CDR3 covers 14 residues.

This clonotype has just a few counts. The DNA of the CDR3 is TGCAGTGCTAAAGCGGGTACAACTACGCAGTATTTT. It encodes CSAKAGTTTQYF. V gene TRBV20-1 combines with J gene TRBJ2-3, with D possibly TRBD2 on 6 matching bases. The CDR3 extends over 12 amino acids. Germline V CDR1 and CDR2: DFQATT, SNEGSKA (reference sequence). Trimming shortened V by 4 bases and J by 8 bases, and 13 bases separated the two germline ends.

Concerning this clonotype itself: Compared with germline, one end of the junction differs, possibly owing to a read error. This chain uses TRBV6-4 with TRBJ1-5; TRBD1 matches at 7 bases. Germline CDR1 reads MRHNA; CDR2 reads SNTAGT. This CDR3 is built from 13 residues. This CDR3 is CASRTQGNQSQHF. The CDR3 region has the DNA TGTGCCAGCAGGACACAGGGGAATCAGTCCCAGCATTTT.

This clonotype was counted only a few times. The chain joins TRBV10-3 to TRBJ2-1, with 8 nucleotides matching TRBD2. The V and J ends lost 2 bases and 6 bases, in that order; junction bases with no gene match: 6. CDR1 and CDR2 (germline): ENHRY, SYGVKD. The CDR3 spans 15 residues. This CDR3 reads CAISERGSGINEQFF. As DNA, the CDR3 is TGTGCCATCAGTGAGAGAGGTAGCGGGATCAATGAGCAGTTCTTC.

The chain's CDR3 is CAISEGQKNTEAFF. CDR3 nucleotide sequence: TGTGCCATCAGTGAGGGACAGAAGAACACTGAAGCTTTCTTT. The rearrangement links TRBV10-3 to TRBJ1-1, with a weak D call TRBD1 (6 bases). The CDR3 consists of 14 residues. The germline V gene encodes CDR1 ENHRY and CDR2 SYGVKD. V was trimmed by 2 bases and J by 1 base, leaving 8 bases between them.

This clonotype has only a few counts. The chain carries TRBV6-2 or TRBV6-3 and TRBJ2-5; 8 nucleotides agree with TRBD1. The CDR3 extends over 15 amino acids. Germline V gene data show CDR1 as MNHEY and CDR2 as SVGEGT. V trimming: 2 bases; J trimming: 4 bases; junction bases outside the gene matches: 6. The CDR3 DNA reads TGTGCCAGCAGTTACCGGACAGGGTTCGCAGAGACCCAGTACTTC. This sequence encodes CASSYRTGFAETQYF.

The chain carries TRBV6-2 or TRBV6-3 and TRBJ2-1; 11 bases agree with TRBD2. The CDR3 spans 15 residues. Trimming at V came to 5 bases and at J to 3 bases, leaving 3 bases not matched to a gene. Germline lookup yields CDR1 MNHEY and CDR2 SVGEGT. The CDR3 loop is CASSRLAGHYNEQFF. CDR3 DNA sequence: TGTGCCAGCAGTCGACTAGCGGGACACTACAATGAGCAGTTCTTC.

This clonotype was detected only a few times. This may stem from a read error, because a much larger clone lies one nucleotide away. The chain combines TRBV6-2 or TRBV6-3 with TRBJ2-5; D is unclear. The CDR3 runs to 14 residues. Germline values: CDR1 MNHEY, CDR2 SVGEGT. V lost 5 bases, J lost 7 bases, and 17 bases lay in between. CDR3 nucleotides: TGTGCCAGCAGTCTCACCGATACCCTCCGGACCCAGTACTTC. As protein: CASSLTDTLRTQYF.

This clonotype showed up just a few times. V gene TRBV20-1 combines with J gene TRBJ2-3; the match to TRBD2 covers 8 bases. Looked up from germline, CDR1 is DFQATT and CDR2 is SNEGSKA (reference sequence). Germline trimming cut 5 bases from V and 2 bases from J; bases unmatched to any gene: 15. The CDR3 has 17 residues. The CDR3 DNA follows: TGCAGTGCTGGGTCGGAGTTTACTAGCGGTCCCACAGATACGCAGTATTTT. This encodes CSAGSEFTSGPTDTQYF.

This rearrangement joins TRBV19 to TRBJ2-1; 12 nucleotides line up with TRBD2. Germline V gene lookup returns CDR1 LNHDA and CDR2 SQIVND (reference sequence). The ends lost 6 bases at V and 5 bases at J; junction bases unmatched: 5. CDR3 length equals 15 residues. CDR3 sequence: CASRTSGRNHNEQFF. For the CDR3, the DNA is TGTGCCAGTAGGACTAGCGGGAGAAACCACAATGAGCAGTTCTTC.

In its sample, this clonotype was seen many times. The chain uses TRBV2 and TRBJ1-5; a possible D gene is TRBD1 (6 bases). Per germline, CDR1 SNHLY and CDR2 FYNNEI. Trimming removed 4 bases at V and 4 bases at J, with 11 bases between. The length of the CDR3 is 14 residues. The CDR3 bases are TGTGCCAGCAGTGGTTCGGGGGCAAATCAGCCCCAGCATTTT. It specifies CASSGSGANQPQHF.

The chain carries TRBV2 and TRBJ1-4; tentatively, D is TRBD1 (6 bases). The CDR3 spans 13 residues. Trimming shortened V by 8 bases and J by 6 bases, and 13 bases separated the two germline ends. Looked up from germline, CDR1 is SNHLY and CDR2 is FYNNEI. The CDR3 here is CASAGEVDEKLFF. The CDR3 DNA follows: TGTGCCAGCGCAGGGGAGGTCGATGAAAAACTGTTTTTT. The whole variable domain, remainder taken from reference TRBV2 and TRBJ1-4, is EPEVTQTPSHQVTQMGQEVILRCVPISNHLYFYWYRQILGQKVEFLVSFYNNEISEKSEIFDDQFSVERPDGSNFTLKIRSTKLEDSAMYFCASAGEVDEKLFFGSGTQLSVL.

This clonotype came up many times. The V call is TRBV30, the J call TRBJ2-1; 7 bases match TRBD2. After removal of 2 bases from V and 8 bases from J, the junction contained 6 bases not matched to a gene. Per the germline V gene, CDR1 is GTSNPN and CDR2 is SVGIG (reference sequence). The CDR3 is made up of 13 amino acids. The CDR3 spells CAWSPTTSYEQFF. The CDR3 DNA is TGTGCCTGGAGTCCGACGACTAGCTATGAGCAGTTCTTC.